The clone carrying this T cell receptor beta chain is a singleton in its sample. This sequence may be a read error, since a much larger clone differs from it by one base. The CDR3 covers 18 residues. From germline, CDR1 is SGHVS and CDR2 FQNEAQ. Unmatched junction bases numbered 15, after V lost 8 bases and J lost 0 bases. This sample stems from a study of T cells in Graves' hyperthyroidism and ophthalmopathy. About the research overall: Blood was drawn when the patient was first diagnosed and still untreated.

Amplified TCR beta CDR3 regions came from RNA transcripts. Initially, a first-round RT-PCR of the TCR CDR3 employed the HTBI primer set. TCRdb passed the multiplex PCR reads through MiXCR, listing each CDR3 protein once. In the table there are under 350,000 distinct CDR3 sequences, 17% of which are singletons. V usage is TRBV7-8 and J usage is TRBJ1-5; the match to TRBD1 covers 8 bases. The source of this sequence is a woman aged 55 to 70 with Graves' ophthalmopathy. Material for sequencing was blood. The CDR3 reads CASGLRTGLVRSNQPQHF. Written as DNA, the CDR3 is TGTGCCAGCGGCCTCCGGACAGGGTTGGTCCGTAGCAATCAGCCCCAGCATTTT.